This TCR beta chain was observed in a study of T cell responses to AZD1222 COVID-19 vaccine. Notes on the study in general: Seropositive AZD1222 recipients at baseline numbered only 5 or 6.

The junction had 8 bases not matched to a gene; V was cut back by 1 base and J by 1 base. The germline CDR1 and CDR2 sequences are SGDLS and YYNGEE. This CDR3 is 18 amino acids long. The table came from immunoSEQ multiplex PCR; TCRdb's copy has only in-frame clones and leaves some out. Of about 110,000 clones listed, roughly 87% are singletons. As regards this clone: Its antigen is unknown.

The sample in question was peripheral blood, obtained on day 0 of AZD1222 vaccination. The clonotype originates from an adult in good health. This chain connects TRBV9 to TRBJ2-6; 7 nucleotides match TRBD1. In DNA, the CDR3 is TGTGCCAGCAGCGTAACGGGACAGTTTATATCTGGGGCCAACGTCCTGACTTTC. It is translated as CASSVTGQFISGANVLTF.